The 21 T cell receptor beta chains in this list originate from one sample, sequenced in a study of radiotherapy plus CTLA-4 blockade in lung cancer. Produced via immunoSEQ multiplex PCR; TCRdb's table is partial and in-frame only. This table holds more than 65,000 clones, around 83% found once. This sample comprised peripheral blood, obtained from a patient treated with radiotherapy plus ipilimumab. These receptors came from a human donor with non-small cell lung cancer who had stable disease on radiotherapy plus ipilimumab.

The chain carries TRBV28 and TRBJ1-5, with D possibly TRBD1 on 5 matching bases. V was pared by 5 bases and J by 4 bases, with 18 bases between. Germline assignment: CDR1 MDHEN and CDR2 SYDVKM. The CDR3 sequence is 16 residues long. This CDR3 reads CASSTTGRGGNQPQHF. The CDR3 nucleotides are TGTGCCAGCAGTACGACCGGACGGGGGGGAAATCAGCCCCAGCATTTT.

This rearrangement joins TRBV27 to TRBJ1-3, with a tentative D call TRBD1 (6 bases). V dropped 8 bases and J dropped 3 bases, with 8 bases sitting between them. The V gene's germline CDR1 is MNHEY and CDR2 SMNVEV (reference sequence). The length of the CDR3 is 12 residues. The CDR3 DNA reads TGTGCCAGCGGGGGGCATGGAAACACCATATATTTT. Its protein is CASGGHGNTIYF.

The chain has TRBV30 and TRBJ1-3; D is ambiguous. The V end lost 0 bases, the J end lost 0 bases, and 15 bases lay between the germline ends. This CDR3 contains 17 residues. Germline lookup yields CDR1 GTSNPN and CDR2 SVGIG (reference sequence). The DNA of the CDR3 is TGTGCCTGGAGTGTACGCCCCCACTCGATCTCTGGAAACACCATATATTTT. It yields the protein CAWSVRPHSISGNTIYF.

This clone was seen once. The chain recombines TRBV7-8 with TRBJ2-7; possible D gene TRBD1, 6 bases. V lost 4 bases and J lost 6, with 13 bases in between. Per germline, CDR1 SGHVS and CDR2 FQNEAQ. The CDR3 length is 13 residues. For the CDR3, the DNA is TGTGCCAGCAGCTCCGGGACACTTTCCGAGCAGTACTTC. Amino acids: CASSSGTLSEQYF.

This clone occurred a few times. This chain connects TRBV5-4 to TRBJ1-4; no definite D call. The ends were cut back, 0 bases at V and 11 bases at J, with 17 bases in the middle. The CDR3 contains 15 residues. Germline CDR1 is SGHNT and CDR2 is YYREEE (reference sequence). The CDR3 DNA sequence: TGTGCCAGCAGCTTGGCCCCGGGAAACGTCGGGAAACTGTTTTTT. It translates to CASSLAPGNVGKLFF.

The chain carries TRBV27 and TRBJ2-2; maybe TRBD1 (5 bases). The CDR3 sequence is 16 residues long. Trimming took off 2 bases at V and 2 bases at J, with 12 bases between the two ends. Germline V gene sequence: CDR1 MNHEY, CDR2 SMNVEV (reference sequence). The CDR3 loop is CASSLISRVNTGELFF. CDR3 in DNA: TGTGCCAGCAGTTTAATATCCAGGGTAAACACCGGGGAGCTGTTTTTT.

The chain carries TRBV30 and TRBJ1-1; no definite D call. CDR1 is GTSNPN and CDR2 is SVGIG in the germline V gene (reference sequence). The CDR3 spans 18 residues. V gave up 3 bases and J gave up 3 bases, with 26 bases separating them. CDR3 in DNA: TGTGCCTGGAGCCCGAAAACCAACCGGGTCCGGGAACACACTGAAGCTTTCTTT. Translating gives CAWSPKTNRVREHTEAFF.

The chain uses TRBV7-6 and TRBJ2-7; perhaps TRBD1 as D (6 bases). Germline V gene sequence: CDR1 SGHVS, CDR2 FNYEAQ. The length of the CDR3 is 13 residues. The ends were cut back, 5 bases at V and 5 bases at J, with 13 bases in the middle. CDR3 nucleotides: TGTGCCAGCAGCCAAACAGGGTTCCACGAGCAGTACTTC. Protein product: CASSQTGFHEQYF.

V is TRBV11-1 and J is TRBJ2-7, with 11 bases that match TRBD2. The germline gives CDR1 SGHAT, CDR2 FQDESV (reference sequence). The CDR3 covers 15 residues. Trimming at V came to 5 bases and at J to 0 bases, leaving 3 bases not matched to a gene. This CDR3 reads CASSKTSGASYEQYF. CDR3 DNA sequence: TGTGCCAGCAGCAAGACTAGCGGGGCCTCCTACGAGCAGTACTTC.

This clone was recorded a few times. The chain couples TRBV14 to TRBJ2-5; D is tentatively TRBD1 or TRBD2 (5 bases each). The CDR3 is 15 residues long. Germline V CDR1 and CDR2: SGHDN, FVKESK. V was shortened by 4 bases and J by 5 bases, with 17 bases between the two germline ends. CDR3 sequence reads: CASSPGQGVVETQYF. The CDR3 DNA is TGTGCCAGCAGCCCCGGCCAGGGAGTAGTGGAGACCCAGTACTTC.

CDR3 protein: CASGPVPLKGYTF. The CDR3 bases are TGTGCCAGCGGCCCCGTGCCATTAAAAGGCTACACCTTC. The V gene is TRBV9, the J gene TRBJ1-2; D gene uncertain. The germline V gene encodes CDR1 SGDLS and CDR2 YYNGEE. With 7 bases removed from V and 8 bases from J, the gap between germline ends came to 18 bases. The CDR3 length is 13 residues.

The chain recombines TRBV19 with TRBJ1-1; 9 bases are a match to TRBD1. Germline CDR1 and CDR2: LNHDA and SQIVND (reference sequence). With V trimmed by 4 bases and J by 3 bases, 6 bases remained unmatched. This CDR3 region has 15 residues. In DNA form, the CDR3 reads TGTGCCAGTAGTACATTAAACAGGGGGCACACTGAAGCTTTCTTT. Its protein is CASSTLNRGHTEAFF.

The rearrangement links TRBV18 to TRBJ1-6; D gene uncertain. The CDR3 has 13 residues. V was pared by 3 bases and J by 7 bases, with 7 bases between. Germline V gene lookup returns CDR1 KGHSH and CDR2 LQKENI. The CDR3 protein is CASSPGFNSPLHF. CDR3 in DNA: TGTGCCAGCTCACCGGGCTTCAATTCACCCCTCCACTTT.

The rearrangement uses TRBV29-1 and TRBJ2-1; D is ambiguous. This CDR3 is 13 amino acids long. Trimming left V 6 bases short and J 0 bases short, with 9 bases between. The V gene's germline CDR1 is SQVTM and CDR2 ANQGSEA. The CDR3 reads CSVGSSSYNEQFF. The CDR3 DNA follows: TGCAGCGTCGGCAGCAGCTCCTACAATGAGCAGTTCTTC.

The gene calls are TRBV2 and TRBJ1-1, with D unclear. The CDR3 contains 15 residues. Germline-derived CDR1 and CDR2 are SNHLY and FYNNEI. V lost 3 bases, J lost 6 bases, and 17 bases lay in between. CDR3 amino acids: CASSDGQSISSEAFF. In DNA, the CDR3 is TGTGCCAGCAGTGACGGTCAATCAATAAGTTCTGAAGCTTTCTTT.

The V call is TRBV13, the J call TRBJ2-5; D remains unclear. V lost 2 bases and J 1 base, leaving 8 bases between the germline ends. CDR1 and CDR2 (germline): PRHDT, FYEKMQ (reference sequence). The length of the CDR3 is 14 residues. CDR3 in amino acids: CASSLRMAQETQYF. CDR3 in DNA: TGTGCCAGCAGCTTAAGGATGGCCCAAGAGACCCAGTACTTC.

This clone was detected a few times. CDR3 in amino acids: CAWSVLSGGSYTF. CDR3 in DNA: TGTGCCTGGAGTGTATTATCGGGGGGCAGCTACACCTTC. V is TRBV30 and J is TRBJ1-2; D is perhaps TRBD1 (6 bases). Trimming pared 0 bases from V and 9 bases from J, leaving 14 bases between. There are 13 residues in the CDR3. The germline CDR1 and CDR2 sequences are GTSNPN and SVGIG (reference sequence). The whole variable domain, remainder taken from reference TRBV30 and TRBJ1-2, is SQTIHQWPATLVQPVGSPLSLECTVEGTSNPNLYWYRQAAGRGLQLLFYSVGIGQISSEVPQNLSASRPQDRQFILSSKKLLLSDSGFYLCAWSVLSGGSYTFGSGTRLTVV.

The chain recombines TRBV19 with TRBJ1-5; 9 bases agree with TRBD1. The V gene end was trimmed by 3 bases and the J gene end by 4 bases; junction bases not matched to a gene: 7. This CDR3 is built from 16 residues. From germline, CDR1 is LNHDA and CDR2 SQIVND (reference sequence). CDR3 residues: CASSMGQGRGNQPQHF. CDR3 in DNA: TGTGCCAGTAGTATGGGACAGGGCCGGGGGAATCAGCCCCAGCATTTT.

A few counts support this clone. The chain is built from TRBV6-5 and TRBJ1-2; D is perhaps TRBD1 (6 bases). V was clipped by 6 bases and J by 8 bases, with 16 bases between them. This CDR3 contains 13 residues. CDR1 is MNHEY, CDR2 SVGAGI, per germline. CDR3 coding DNA: TGTGCCAGCAGCAACGGGGGGGCTCAGGGCTACACCTTC. Protein sequence: CASSNGGAQGYTF.

The genes are TRBV13 and TRBJ2-7; either TRBD1 or TRBD2 may fit D (5 bases each). The V end lost 4 bases, the J end lost 3 bases, and 19 bases lay between the germline ends. The CDR3 is made up of 16 amino acids. Germline values: CDR1 PRHDT, CDR2 FYEKMQ (reference sequence). CDR3 loop: CASSSNPGTDLYEQYF. The CDR3 nucleotides read TGTGCCAGCAGCTCCAATCCCGGGACGGATCTCTACGAGCAGTACTTC.

The V and J genes are TRBV2 and TRBJ2-2, with D possibly matching TRBD2 (6 bases). V was clipped by 0 bases and J by 0 bases, with 8 bases between them. Germline values: CDR1 SNHLY, CDR2 FYNNEI. The CDR3 length is 16 residues. The CDR3 sequence is CASSEAGTSNTGELFF. DNA of the CDR3: TGTGCCAGCAGTGAAGCTGGGACTTCGAACACCGGGGAGCTGTTTTTT. The full variable domain, rest sourced from reference TRBV2 and TRBJ2-2, is EPEVTQTPSHQVTQMGQEVILRCVPISNHLYFYWYRQILGQKVEFLVSFYNNEISEKSEIFDDQFSVERPDGSNFTLKIRSTKLEDSAMYFCASSEAGTSNTGELFFGEGSRLTVL.